One and the same sample provided the 14 T cell receptor beta chains below, sequenced in a study of cytomegalovirus exposure and HLA in healthy donors. The PCR employed 60 Vbeta primers together with 13 Jbeta primers. The assay was immunoSEQ multiplex PCR, and TCRdb's table has in-frame clones only and misses some. The repertoire consists of about 150,000 clones, with approximately 70% occurring once and the leading ten covering 1.5% to 2%. Material for sequencing was PBMCs. The source is a woman aged 18-29 years in good health and CMV-seronegative.

In DNA, the CDR3 is TGTGCCAGCAGCTCGAGCGGGGCGTCCGGGGAGCTGTTTTTT. Protein sequence: CASSSSGASGELFF. The rearrangement uses TRBV7-3 and TRBJ2-2, with 7 bases fitting TRBD2. The CDR3 runs to 14 residues. Looked up from germline, CDR1 is SGHTA and CDR2 is FQGTGA. With V trimmed by 4 bases and J by 6 bases, 5 bases remained unmatched.

The V gene is TRBV4-2, the J gene TRBJ2-1; D possibly corresponds to TRBD1 (6 bases). The CDR3 runs to 15 residues. V lost 1 base and J 5 bases, leaving 12 bases between the germline ends. Per germline, CDR1 LGHNA and CDR2 YNFKEQ. The CDR3 loop is CASSQVPGQHNEQFF. The DNA for the CDR3 is TGTGCCAGCAGCCAAGTCCCAGGACAGCACAATGAGCAGTTCTTC.

The chain employs TRBV10-2 and TRBJ1-2; TRBD1 might be the D (5 bases). Deletions cut 6 bases from V and 8 bases from J, with 16 bases between. This CDR3 region has 13 residues. From germline, CDR1 is WSHSY and CDR2 SAAADI. CDR3 DNA: TGCGCCAGCAGGAAGGAGGGGACGGGAGGCTACACCTTC. It translates to CASRKEGTGGYTF.

The V gene is TRBV4-1, the J gene TRBJ2-5; 9 bases are shared with TRBD1. The J call is uncertain, as TRBJ2-7 better fits the DNA end. The CDR3 has 18 residues. Germline V gives CDR1 MGHRA, CDR2 YSYEKL. For the CDR3, the DNA is TGCGCCAGCAGCCAGGATGTTCTCACCGGGACAGGGACCTACGAGCAGTACTTC. This gives the protein CASSQDVLTGTGTYEQYF.

V gene TRBV18 combines with J gene TRBJ1-2, with a possible D match to TRBD1 (5 bases). Germline V gene sequence: CDR1 KGHSH, CDR2 LQKENI. The CDR3 spans 15 residues. V lost 6 bases to trimming and J lost 5 bases, with 19 bases between them. The CDR3 DNA reads TGTGCCAGCTCCCAGGGCCAGGGAGGTCGGTATGGCTACACCTTC. This translates into CASSQGQGGRYGYTF.

The chain joins TRBV10-3 to TRBJ2-3, with D possibly being TRBD2 (6 bases). The length of the CDR3 is 14 residues. V shed 5 bases and J shed 3 bases, with 12 bases lying between them. Germline lookup yields CDR1 ENHRY and CDR2 SYGVKD. The CDR3 region has the DNA TGTGCCATCAGTTCCGGGACTCTGACAGATACGCAGTATTTT. Translating gives CAISSGTLTDTQYF.

The chain employs TRBV18 and TRBJ2-7; a possible D gene is TRBD1 (6 bases). CDR3 size: 13 residues. Trimming removed 5 bases at V and 3 bases at J, with 11 bases between. Germline CDR1 and CDR2: KGHSH and LQKENI. CDR3: CASSTRQDYEQYF. The CDR3, as DNA: TGTGCCAGCTCAACCCGACAGGACTACGAGCAGTACTTC.

Only one count was recorded for this clone. The J gene is TRBJ1-6, the V gene TRBV6-1; 11 bases are a match to TRBD1. Trimming at V came to 4 bases and at J to 10 bases, leaving 9 bases not matched to a gene. There are 16 residues in the CDR3. The germline gives CDR1 MNHNS, CDR2 SASEGT. The chain's CDR3 is CASSGRTGGGGSPLHF. The CDR3 nucleotides are TGTGCCAGCAGTGGCCGGACAGGGGGCGGGGGGTCACCCCTCCACTTT.

The chain carries TRBV7-9 and TRBJ2-1; possible D gene TRBD1, 6 bases. V lost 2 bases, J lost 6 bases, and 17 bases lay in between. Germline V gene lookup returns CDR1 SEHNR and CDR2 FQNEAQ (reference sequence). The CDR3 loop spans 16 amino acids. This chain's CDR3 is CASSLQGGTLRNEQFF. The DNA for the CDR3 is TGTGCCAGCAGCTTACAAGGGGGAACCCTACGCAATGAGCAGTTCTTC.

The chain joins TRBV18 to TRBJ2-7; 9 bases map to TRBD1. This CDR3 is 15 amino acids long. V lost 2 bases, J lost 3 bases, and 5 bases stayed unmatched. Germline V CDR1 and CDR2: KGHSH, LQKENI. The chain's CDR3 is CASSPAGTGLYEQYF. The CDR3 DNA follows: TGTGCCAGCTCACCAGCCGGGACAGGGCTCTACGAGCAGTACTTC.

The chain combines TRBV18 with TRBJ1-3, with 7 positions matching TRBD1. The CDR3 spans 18 residues. V shed 0 bases, J shed 4 bases, and the junction held 12 bases outside the gene matches. Germline V CDR1 and CDR2: KGHSH, LQKENI. The CDR3 sequence: CASSPPERGRTGGNTIYF. CDR3 in DNA: TGTGCCAGCTCACCACCGGAAAGGGGGCGAACGGGGGGAAACACCATATATTTT. The entire variable domain, with the rest obtained from reference TRBV18 and TRBJ1-3, is as follows: NAGVMQNPRHLVRRRGQEARLRCSPMKGHSHVYWYRQLPEEGLKFMVYLQKENIIDESGMPKERFSAEFPKEGPSILRIQQVVRGDSAAYFCASSPPERGRTGGNTIYFGEGSWLTVV.

The rearrangement uses TRBV7-2 and TRBJ1-5; TRBD1 matches at 7 bases. Trimming cost V 4 bases and J 4 bases; bases outside gene matches: 7. The length of the CDR3 is 15 residues. CDR1 and CDR2 from the germline V gene are SGHTA and FQGNSA. DNA of the CDR3: TGTGCCAGCAGCTCAGGGGGGTGGAGGAATCAGCCCCAGCATTTT. Its translation: CASSSGGWRNQPQHF.

This clone occurred a few times. CDR3 amino acids: CASSPGDGNEQFF. The CDR3 coding sequence is TGTGCCAGCAGCCCAGGGGACGGGAATGAGCAGTTCTTC. The V call is TRBV7-9, the J call TRBJ2-1; TRBD1 is a possible D gene (6 bases). Trimming took off 5 bases at V and 7 bases at J, with 12 bases between the two ends. Germline V CDR1 and CDR2: SEHNR, FQNEAQ (reference sequence). CDR3 length: 13 residues.

The rearrangement joins TRBV5-1 to TRBJ2-6, with D possibly matching TRBD1 (6 bases). Per the germline V gene, CDR1 is SGHRS and CDR2 is YFSETQ. The V end was cut by 7 bases, the J end by 4 bases, with 9 bases between. The CDR3 length is 13 residues. The CDR3 is CASGQSGANVLTF. Here the CDR3 DNA reads TGCGCCAGCGGACAGTCCGGGGCCAACGTCCTGACTTTC.